Described below is a single TCR beta chain sequence and its context. No treatment of any kind had been given to any patient before thyroid surgery. The sample comes from a study of metastatic and nonmetastatic thyroid tumors. In the authors' methods: Researchers built a distant-metastasis classifier for papillary thyroid cancer that drew on CDR3 differences across clinicopathological groups. Through MiXCR, TCRdb re-clonotyped the PCR reads. TCRdb's processing, not the authors', yielded these V and J calls. The table records 30,000 to 35,000 clones, approximately 40% of them present only once. Sample: tumor tissue. The source is a female donor with papillary thyroid cancer or a benign thyroid nodule (not recorded which). Some clones in this sample may be carry-over from other donors' samples.

The CDR3 bases are TGTGCCAGCAGTTTATCAAGGGACACTGAAGCTTTCTTT. Its protein product is CASSLSRDTEAFF. The chain uses TRBV6-5 and TRBJ1-1; no clear D. Germline-derived CDR1 and CDR2 are MNHEY and SVGAGI. Trimming shortened V by 4 bases and J by 3 bases, and 9 bases separated the two germline ends. The length of the CDR3 is 13 residues.